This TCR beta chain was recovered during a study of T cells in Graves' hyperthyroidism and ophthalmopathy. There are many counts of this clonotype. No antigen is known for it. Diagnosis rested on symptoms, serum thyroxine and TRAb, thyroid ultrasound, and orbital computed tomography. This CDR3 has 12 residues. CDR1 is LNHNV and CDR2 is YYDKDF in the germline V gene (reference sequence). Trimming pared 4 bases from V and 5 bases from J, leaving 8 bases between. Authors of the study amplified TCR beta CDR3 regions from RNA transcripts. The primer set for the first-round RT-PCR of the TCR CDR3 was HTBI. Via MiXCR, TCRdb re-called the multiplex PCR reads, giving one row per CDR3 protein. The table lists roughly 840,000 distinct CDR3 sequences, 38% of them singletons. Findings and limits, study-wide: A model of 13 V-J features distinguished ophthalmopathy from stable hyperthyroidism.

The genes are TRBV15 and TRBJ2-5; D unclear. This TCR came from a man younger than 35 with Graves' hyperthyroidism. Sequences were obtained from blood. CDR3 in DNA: TGTGCCACCAGCACAAGGGATGAGACCCAGTACTTC. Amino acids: CATSTRDETQYF.